This TCR beta chain was captured by sequencing in a study of blood T cell repertoires in COVID-19. Study in general: Sites across the United States, Italy and Spain contributed samples from acute and convalescent COVID-19.

CDR1 MNHEY and CDR2 SVGAGI come from the germline V gene. Between the trimmed V and J ends, which lost 6 bases and 8 bases, there was a span of 16 bases. This CDR3 contains 14 residues. Method: immunoSEQ multiplex PCR; TCRdb's copy keeps in-frame clones and lacks some. The sample consists of 250,000 to 300,000 clones, around 84% of them appearing once. The V call is TRBV6-5, the J call TRBJ1-4, with D maybe TRBD1 (5 bases). Sequencing used peripheral blood. This TCR was recovered from a man aged 60 to 75 with acute or convalescent COVID-19. The CDR3 region is CASSYGTTPEKLFF. Written as DNA, the CDR3 is TGTGCCAGCAGCTACGGGACTACGCCAGAAAAACTGTTTTTT.